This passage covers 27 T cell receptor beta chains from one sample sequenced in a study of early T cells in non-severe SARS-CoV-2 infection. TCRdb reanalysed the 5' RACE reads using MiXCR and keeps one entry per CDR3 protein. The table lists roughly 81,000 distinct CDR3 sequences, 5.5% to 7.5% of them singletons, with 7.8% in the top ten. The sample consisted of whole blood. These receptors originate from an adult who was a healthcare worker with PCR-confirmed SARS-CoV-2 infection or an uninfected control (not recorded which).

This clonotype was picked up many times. The CDR3 loop is CASSLRGLARDTGELFF. The CDR3 nucleotides read TGTGCCAGCAGTTTACGGGGCCTGGCCCGAGACACCGGGGAGCTGTTTTTT. The chain combines TRBV27 with TRBJ2-2; the D gene could be TRBD1 or TRBD2 (5 bases each). The V and J ends lost 2 bases and 3 bases respectively, with 16 bases between them. Germline lookup yields CDR1 MNHEY and CDR2 SMNVEV (reference sequence). This CDR3 spans 17 amino acids.

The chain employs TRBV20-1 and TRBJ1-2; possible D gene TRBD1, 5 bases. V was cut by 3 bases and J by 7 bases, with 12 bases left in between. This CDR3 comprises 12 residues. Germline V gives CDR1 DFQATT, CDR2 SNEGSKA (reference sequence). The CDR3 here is CSARGPTLGYTF. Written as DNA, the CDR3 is TGCAGTGCTAGGGGGCCCACTCTTGGCTACACCTTC.

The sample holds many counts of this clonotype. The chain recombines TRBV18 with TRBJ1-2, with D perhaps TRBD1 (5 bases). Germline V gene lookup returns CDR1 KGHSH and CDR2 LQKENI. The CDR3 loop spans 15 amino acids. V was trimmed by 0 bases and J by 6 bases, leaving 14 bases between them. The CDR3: CASSPPYRQRDGYTF. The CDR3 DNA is TGTGCCAGCTCACCACCGTACAGGCAGCGGGATGGCTACACCTTC. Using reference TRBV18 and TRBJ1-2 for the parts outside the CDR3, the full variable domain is NAGVMQNPRHLVRRRGQEARLRCSPMKGHSHVYWYRQLPEEGLKFMVYLQKENIIDESGMPKERFSAEFPKEGPSILRIQQVVRGDSAAYFCASSPPYRQRDGYTFGSGTRLTVV.

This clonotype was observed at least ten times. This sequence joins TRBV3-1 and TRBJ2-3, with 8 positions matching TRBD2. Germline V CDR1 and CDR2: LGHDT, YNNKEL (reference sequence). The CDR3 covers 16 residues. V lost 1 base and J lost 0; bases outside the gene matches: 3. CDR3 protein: CASSQVSGGSTDTQYF. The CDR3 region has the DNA TGTGCCAGCAGCCAAGTATCGGGGGGGAGCACAGATACGCAGTATTTT.

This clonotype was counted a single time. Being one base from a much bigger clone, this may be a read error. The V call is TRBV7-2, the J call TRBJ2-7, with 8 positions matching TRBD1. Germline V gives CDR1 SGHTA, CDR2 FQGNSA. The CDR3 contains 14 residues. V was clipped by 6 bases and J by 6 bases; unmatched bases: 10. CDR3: CASRHLLTGVEQYF. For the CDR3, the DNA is TGTGCCAGCAGACACCTCCTGACAGGGGTCGAGCAGTACTTC.

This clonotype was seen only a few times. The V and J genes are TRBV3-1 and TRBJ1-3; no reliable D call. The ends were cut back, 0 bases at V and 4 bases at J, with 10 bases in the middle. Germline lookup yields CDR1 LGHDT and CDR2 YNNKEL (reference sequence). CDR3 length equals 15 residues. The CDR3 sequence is CASSQEIGVGNTIYF. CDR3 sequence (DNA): TGTGCCAGCAGCCAAGAAATCGGGGTCGGAAACACCATATATTTT.

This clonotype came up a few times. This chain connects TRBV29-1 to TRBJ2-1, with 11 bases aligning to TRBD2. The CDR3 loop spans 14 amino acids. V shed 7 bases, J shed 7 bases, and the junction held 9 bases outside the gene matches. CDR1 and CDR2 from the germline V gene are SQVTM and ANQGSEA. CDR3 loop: CSALAGGPINEQFF. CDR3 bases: TGCAGCGCGTTAGCGGGAGGGCCTATAAATGAGCAGTTCTTC.

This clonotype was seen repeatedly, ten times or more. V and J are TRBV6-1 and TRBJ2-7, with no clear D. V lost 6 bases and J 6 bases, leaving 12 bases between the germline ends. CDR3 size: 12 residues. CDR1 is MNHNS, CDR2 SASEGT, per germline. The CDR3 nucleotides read TGTGCCAGCAGGCCAGGTCCGGGCGAGCAGTACTTC. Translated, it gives CASRPGPGEQYF.

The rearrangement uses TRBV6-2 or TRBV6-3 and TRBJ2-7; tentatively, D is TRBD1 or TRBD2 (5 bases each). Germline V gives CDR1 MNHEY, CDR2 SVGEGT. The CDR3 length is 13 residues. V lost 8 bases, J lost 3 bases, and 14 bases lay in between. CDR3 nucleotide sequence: TGTGCCAGCCGAGGGGCAGGGAACTACGAGCAGTACTTC. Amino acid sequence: CASRGAGNYEQYF.

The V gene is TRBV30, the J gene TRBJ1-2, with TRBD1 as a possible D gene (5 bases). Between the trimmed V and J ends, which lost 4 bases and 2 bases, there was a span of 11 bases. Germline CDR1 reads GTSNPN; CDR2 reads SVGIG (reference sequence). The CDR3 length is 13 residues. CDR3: CAWNFGQNYGYTF. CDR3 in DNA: TGTGCCTGGAATTTTGGACAAAACTATGGCTACACCTTC.

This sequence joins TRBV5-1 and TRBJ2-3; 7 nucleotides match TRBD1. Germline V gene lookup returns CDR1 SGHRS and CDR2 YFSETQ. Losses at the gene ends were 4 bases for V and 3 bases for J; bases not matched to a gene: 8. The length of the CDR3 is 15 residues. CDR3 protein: CASSPGTDETDTQYF. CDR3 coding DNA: TGCGCCAGCAGCCCCGGGACAGACGAGACAGATACGCAGTATTTT.

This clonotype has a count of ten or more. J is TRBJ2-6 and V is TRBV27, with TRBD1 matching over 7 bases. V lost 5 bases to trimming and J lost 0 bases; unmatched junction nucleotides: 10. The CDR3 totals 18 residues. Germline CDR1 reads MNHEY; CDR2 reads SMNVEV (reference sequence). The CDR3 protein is CASSPRQGLSSGANVLTF. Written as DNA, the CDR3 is TGTGCCAGCAGTCCCAGACAGGGCCTTAGCTCTGGGGCCAACGTCCTGACTTTC.

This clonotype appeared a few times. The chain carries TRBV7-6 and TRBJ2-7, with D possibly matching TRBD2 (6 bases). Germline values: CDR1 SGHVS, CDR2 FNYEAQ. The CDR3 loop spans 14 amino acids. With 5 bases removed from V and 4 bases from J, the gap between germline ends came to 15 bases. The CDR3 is CASSPGAGPYEQYF. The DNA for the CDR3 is TGTGCCAGCAGCCCTGGGGCGGGACCTTACGAGCAGTACTTC.

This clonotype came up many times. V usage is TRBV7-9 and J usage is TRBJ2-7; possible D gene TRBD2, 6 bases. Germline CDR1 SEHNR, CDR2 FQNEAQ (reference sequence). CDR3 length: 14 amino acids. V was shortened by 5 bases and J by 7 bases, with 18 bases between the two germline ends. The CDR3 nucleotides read TGTGCCAGCAGCCGCGGGGCCGACGGTAGGGAGCAGTACTTC. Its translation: CASSRGADGREQYF.

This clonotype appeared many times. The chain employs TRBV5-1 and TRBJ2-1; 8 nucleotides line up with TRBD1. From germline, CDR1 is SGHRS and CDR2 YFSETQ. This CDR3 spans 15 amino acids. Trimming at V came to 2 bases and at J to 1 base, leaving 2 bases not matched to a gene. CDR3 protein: CASSLTGGSYNEQFF. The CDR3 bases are TGCGCCAGCAGCTTAACAGGGGGGTCCTACAATGAGCAGTTCTTC.

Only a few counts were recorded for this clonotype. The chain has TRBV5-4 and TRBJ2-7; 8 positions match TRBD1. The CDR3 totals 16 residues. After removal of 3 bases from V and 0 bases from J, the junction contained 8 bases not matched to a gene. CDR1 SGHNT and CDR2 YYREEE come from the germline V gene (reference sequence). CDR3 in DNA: TGTGCCAGCAGCTCCCCCAGGACAGGGAACTCCTACGAGCAGTACTTC. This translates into CASSSPRTGNSYEQYF.

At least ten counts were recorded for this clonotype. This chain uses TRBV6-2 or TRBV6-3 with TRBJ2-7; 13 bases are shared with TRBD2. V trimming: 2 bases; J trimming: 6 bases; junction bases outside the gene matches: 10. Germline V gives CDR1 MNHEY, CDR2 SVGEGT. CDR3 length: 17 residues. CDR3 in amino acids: CASSYIPVRLAGGEQYF. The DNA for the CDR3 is TGTGCCAGCAGTTACATCCCGGTAAGACTAGCGGGAGGCGAGCAGTACTTC.

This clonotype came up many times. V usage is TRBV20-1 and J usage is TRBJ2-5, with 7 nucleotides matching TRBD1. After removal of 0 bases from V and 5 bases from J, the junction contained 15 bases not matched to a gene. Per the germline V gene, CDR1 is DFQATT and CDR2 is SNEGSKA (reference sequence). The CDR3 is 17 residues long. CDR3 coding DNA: TGCAGTGCTAGAGATCCAGGGGAGAGAGGGGGCTTCGAGACCCAGTACTTC. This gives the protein CSARDPGERGGFETQYF.

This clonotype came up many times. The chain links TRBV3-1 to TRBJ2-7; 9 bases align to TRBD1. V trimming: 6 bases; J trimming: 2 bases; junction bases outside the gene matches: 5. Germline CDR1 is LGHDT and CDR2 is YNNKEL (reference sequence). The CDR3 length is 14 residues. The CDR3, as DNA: TGTGCCAGCAGTCCCGGGACAGGGCCCTACGAGCAGTACTTC. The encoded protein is CASSPGTGPYEQYF.

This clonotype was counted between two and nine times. CDR3 amino acids: CASSSKTEAFF. CDR3 DNA: TGTGCCAGCAGTTCTAAGACTGAAGCTTTCTTT. This chain joins TRBV12-3 or TRBV12-4 and TRBJ1-1; D call uncertain. The CDR3 spans 11 residues. V lost 4 bases, J lost 5 bases, and 5 bases lay in between.

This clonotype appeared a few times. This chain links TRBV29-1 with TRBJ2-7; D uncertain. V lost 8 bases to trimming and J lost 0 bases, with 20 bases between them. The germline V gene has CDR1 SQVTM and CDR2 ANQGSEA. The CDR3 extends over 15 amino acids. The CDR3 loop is CSTPLYSGTSYEQYF. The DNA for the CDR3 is TGCAGCACCCCTTTATATTCGGGTACCTCCTACGAGCAGTACTTC.

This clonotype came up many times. CDR3 nucleotides: TGTGCCAGCAGTACAGGGTTTTCTAATTCACCCCTCCACTTT. This translates into CASSTGFSNSPLHF. The genes are TRBV7-9 and TRBJ1-6; tentative D call: TRBD1 (6 bases). The V end lost 6 bases, the J end lost 6 bases, and 12 bases lay between the germline ends. The germline CDR1 and CDR2 sequences are SEHNR and FQNEAQ (reference sequence). The CDR3 sequence is 14 residues long.

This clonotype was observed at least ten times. The CDR3 DNA follows: TGCAGTGCTAGAAAACAGGCGAACACTGAAGCTTTCTTT. Protein product: CSARKQANTEAFF. The J gene is TRBJ1-1, the V gene TRBV20-1; D is perhaps TRBD1 (5 bases). This CDR3 comprises 13 residues. The germline V gene has CDR1 DFQATT and CDR2 SNEGSKA (reference sequence). Deletions cut 2 bases from V and 1 base from J, with 8 bases between.

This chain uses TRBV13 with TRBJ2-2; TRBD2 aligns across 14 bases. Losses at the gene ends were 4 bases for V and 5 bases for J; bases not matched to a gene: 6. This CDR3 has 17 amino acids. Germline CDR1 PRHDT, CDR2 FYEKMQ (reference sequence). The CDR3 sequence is CASSSGTSGSGTGELFF. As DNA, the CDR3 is TGTGCCAGCAGCTCCGGGACTAGCGGGAGTGGTACCGGGGAGCTGTTTTTT. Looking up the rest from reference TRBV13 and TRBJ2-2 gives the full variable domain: AAGVIQSPRHLIKEKRETATLKCYPIPRHDTVYWYQQGPGQDPQFLISFYEKMQSDKGSIPDRFSAQQFSDYHSELNMSSLELGDSALYFCASSSGTSGSGTGELFFGEGSRLTVL.

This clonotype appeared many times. CDR3 in amino acids: CSVEDPWGGGKTQYF. The CDR3 DNA reads TGCAGCGTTGAAGATCCGTGGGGGGGAGGAAAGACCCAGTACTTC. The V gene is TRBV29-1, the J gene TRBJ2-5, with 7 bases lining up with TRBD2. The CDR3 contains 15 residues. After removal of 0 bases from V and 6 bases from J, the junction contained 10 bases not matched to a gene. Germline V gene lookup returns CDR1 SQVTM and CDR2 ANQGSEA. The variable domain in full, completed from reference TRBV29-1 and TRBJ2-5, reads SAVISQKPSRDICQRGTSLTIQCQVDSQVTMMFWYRQQPGQSLTLIATANQGSEATYESGFVIDKFPISRPNLTFSTLTVSNMSPEDSSIYLCSVEDPWGGGKTQYFGPGTRLLVL.

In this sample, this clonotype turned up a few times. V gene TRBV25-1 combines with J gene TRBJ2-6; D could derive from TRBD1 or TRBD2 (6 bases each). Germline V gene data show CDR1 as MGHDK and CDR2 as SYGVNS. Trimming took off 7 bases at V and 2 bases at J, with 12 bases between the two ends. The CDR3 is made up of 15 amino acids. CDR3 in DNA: TGTGCCAGCACCGAAGGGGGGACTGGGGCCAACGTCCTGACTTTC. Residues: CASTEGGTGANVLTF.

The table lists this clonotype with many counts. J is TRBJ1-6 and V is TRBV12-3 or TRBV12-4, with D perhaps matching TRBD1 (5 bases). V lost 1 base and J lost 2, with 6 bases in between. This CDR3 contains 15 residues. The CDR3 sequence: CASSLGRAYNSPLHF. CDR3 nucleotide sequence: TGTGCCAGCAGTTTAGGCAGGGCCTATAATTCACCCCTCCACTTT.